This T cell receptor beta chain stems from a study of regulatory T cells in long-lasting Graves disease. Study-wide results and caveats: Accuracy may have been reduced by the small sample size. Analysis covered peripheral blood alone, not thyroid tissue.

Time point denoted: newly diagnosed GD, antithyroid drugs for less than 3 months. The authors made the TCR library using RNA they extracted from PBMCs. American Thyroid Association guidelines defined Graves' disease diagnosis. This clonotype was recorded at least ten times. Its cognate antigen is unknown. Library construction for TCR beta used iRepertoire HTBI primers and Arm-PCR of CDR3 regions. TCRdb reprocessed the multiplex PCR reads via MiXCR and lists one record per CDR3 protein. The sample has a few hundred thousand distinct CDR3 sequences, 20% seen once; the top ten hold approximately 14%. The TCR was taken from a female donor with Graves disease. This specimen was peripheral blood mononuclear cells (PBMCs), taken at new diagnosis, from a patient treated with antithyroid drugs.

CDR3 region: CSARDRDRGSSEQYF. The CDR3 nucleotides read TGCAGTGCTAGAGACCGGGACAGGGGATCTAGCGAGCAGTACTTC. The rearrangement uses TRBV20-1 and TRBJ2-7, with TRBD1 matching over 10 bases. This CDR3 contains 15 residues. V shed 0 bases and J 6 bases; nucleotides not matched to a gene: 8. Germline assignment: CDR1 DFQATT and CDR2 SNEGSKA (reference sequence).